The clone carrying this TCR beta chain was recorded many times. The antigen remains unidentified. This sample stems from a study of regulatory T cells in long-lasting Graves disease. Arm-PCR of CDR3 regions and iRepertoire HTBI primers were used to build TCR beta libraries. A single record per CDR3 protein comes from TCRdb applying MiXCR to the multiplex PCR reads. The sample records around 420,000 distinct CDR3 sequences, roughly a sixth being singletons. Time point meaning: newly diagnosed GD, antithyroid drugs for less than 3 months. PBMCs were the source of the RNA used for TCR sequencing. There are 14 residues in the CDR3. V lost 4 bases and J 5 bases, leaving 14 bases between the germline ends. Germline values: CDR1 MGHDK, CDR2 SYGVNS. Study observations and caveats: Favored usage of TRBV28, TRBJ1-2 and TRBJ2-5 was recorded in persistent disease. Few sampled subjects may have lowered accuracy. Persistent patients had a count of shared public clonotypes (roughly 2,500) that exceeded that of new patients (about 970).

This clonotype originated in a female donor with Graves disease. The chain uses TRBV25-1 and TRBJ1-1, with D maybe TRBD1 (5 bases). Sequences were derived from peripheral blood mononuclear cells (PBMCs), sampled at new diagnosis, from a patient treated with antithyroid drugs. CDR3 loop: CASSVEGRSTEAFF. DNA for the CDR3: TGTGCCAGCAGTGTTGAGGGGCGTAGTACTGAAGCTTTCTTT.